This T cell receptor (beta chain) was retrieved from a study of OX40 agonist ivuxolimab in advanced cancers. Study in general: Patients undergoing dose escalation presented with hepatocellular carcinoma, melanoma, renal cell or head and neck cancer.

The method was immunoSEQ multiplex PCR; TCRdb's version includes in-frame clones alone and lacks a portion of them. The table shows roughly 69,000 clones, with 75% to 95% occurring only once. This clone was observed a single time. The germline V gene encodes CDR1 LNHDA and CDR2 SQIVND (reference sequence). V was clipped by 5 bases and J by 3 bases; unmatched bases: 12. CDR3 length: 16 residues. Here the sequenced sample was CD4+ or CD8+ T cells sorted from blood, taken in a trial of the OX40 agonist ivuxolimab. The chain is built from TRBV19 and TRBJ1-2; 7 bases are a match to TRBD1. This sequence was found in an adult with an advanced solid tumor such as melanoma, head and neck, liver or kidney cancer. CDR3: CASSQGQLLRDYGYTF. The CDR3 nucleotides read TGTGCCAGTAGTCAGGGACAGCTCCTGAGGGACTATGGCTACACCTTC.